These T cell receptor beta chains were read from a single sample in a study of OX40 agonist ivuxolimab in advanced cancers. Assay: immunoSEQ multiplex PCR; the TCRdb copy retains only in-frame clones and omits some. This table has tens of thousands of clones, 70% to 90% appearing once. The input for sequencing was CD4+ or CD8+ T cells sorted from blood, taken in a trial of the OX40 agonist ivuxolimab. These receptors were collected from an adult with an advanced solid tumor such as melanoma, head and neck, liver or kidney cancer. Each CDR3 is given with its conserved first and last residue. D genes are given only for firm matches. For some rows the clone size is stated as once, few or many, or as a class when expanded; others skip it.

j_call v_call d_call clone_size cdr3_nt cdr3_aa
TRBJ2-7 TRBV2 - - TGTGCCAGCACGGAGCTAGATCTCGAGCAGTACTTC CASTELDLEQYF
TRBJ2-3 TRBV2 - - TGTGCCAGCAGTGAAGGGGGGCAGGGCTTAGATACGCAGTATTTT CASSEGGQGLDTQYF
TRBJ2-7 TRBV2 - - TGTGCCAGCAGTGCCGGGACCGTAGAAAGGGAGCAGTACTTC CASSAGTVEREQYF
TRBJ1-5 TRBV13 - - TGTGCCAGCAGCCGACAGTTTAGCAATCAGCCCCAGCATTTT CASSRQFSNQPQHF
TRBJ1-1 TRBV11-1 - - TGTGCCAGCAGCTTAGACAGGGACACTGAAGCTTTCTTT CASSLDRDTEAFF
TRBJ1-2 TRBV5-4 - - TGTGCCAGCAGCTCTACAGGTTACTATGGCTACACCTTC CASSSTGYYGYTF
TRBJ1-6 TRBV2 - few TGTGCCAGCAGTGGGCCTGAGTTACAGGGTCAATCACCCCTCCACTTT CASSGPELQGQSPLHF
TRBJ1-6 TRBV18 - - TGTGCCAGCTCTCGGGACAAGGGACGGGATTCACCCCTCCACTTT CASSRDKGRDSPLHF
TRBJ2-5 TRBV18 - - TGTGCCAGCTCACCACCGGGGATCCAAGAGACCCAGTACTTC CASSPPGIQETQYF
TRBJ1-2 TRBV29-1 - - TGCAGCGTTGAAGCCCCTCGGGGGGGTGGCTACACCTTC CSVEAPRGGGYTF
TRBJ2-3 TRBV6-7 - few TGTGCCAGCAGTTACTCCGAGGTTTCTAGCACAGATACGCAGTATTTT CASSYSEVSSTDTQYF
TRBJ2-6 TRBV5-1 - - TGCGCCAGCAGCGAGAGCAGCTTCTCTGGGGCCAACGTCCTGACTTTC CASSESSFSGANVLTF
TRBJ1-4 TRBV19 TRBD1 - TGTGCCAGCCAGGCGAGGGGGCGCGGGACTAATGAAAAACTGTTTTTT CASQARGRGTNEKLFF
TRBJ1-5 TRBV30 - - TGTGCCTGGAGGCCAGGGATGGCGAATCAGCCCCAGCATTTT CAWRPGMANQPQHF
TRBJ2-7 TRBV5-1 - - TGCGCCAGCGGCCCCGCCGGGACTCGCTCCTACGAGCAGTACTTC CASGPAGTRSYEQYF
TRBJ2-1 TRBV4-1 TRBD2 once TGCGCCAGCAACCGACTAGCGGGGGTCGACGGTGAGCAGTTCTTC CASNRLAGVDGEQFF
TRBJ2-3 TRBV19 TRBD1 - TGTGCCAGTAGGACCGGGACAGGGATCCGGGGGGATACGCAGTATTTT CASRTGTGIRGDTQYF
TRBJ2-5 TRBV27 TRBD1 - TGTGCCAGCAACAACAGGGGGCTGGAAGAGACCCAGTACTTC CASNNRGLEETQYF
TRBJ1-3 TRBV15 - once TGTGCCACCAGCCAGTACCCGTGGGGAAACACCATATATTTT CATSQYPWGNTIYF
TRBJ1-5 TRBV19 - few TGTGCCAGTAGTATCGCGCGGGGCGAGGGTCCCCAGCATTTT CASSIARGEGPQHF
TRBJ2-7 TRBV5-6 TRBD1 - TGTGCCAGCAGTCACGCGCCCGGACAGGGGCGCGAGCAGTACTTC CASSHAPGQGREQYF
TRBJ2-3 TRBV9 - - TGTGCCAGCAGCGTACTGCCTTGGGCTGGGGATACGCAGTATTTT CASSVLPWAGDTQYF
TRBJ2-5 TRBV7-2 TRBD2 - TGTGCCAGCAGCTTAGAACCTAGCGGGGGAGAGACCCAGTACTTC CASSLEPSGGETQYF
TRBJ2-3 TRBV5-1 TRBD2 - TGCGCCAGCAGCTTACCCATAGCGGGGGGTGAGACAGATACGCAGTATTTT CASSLPIAGGETDTQYF
TRBJ1-6 TRBV14 TRBD1 - TGTGCCAGCAGCCAAGATCCCGGGACAGGGAGCTCCTATAATTCACCCCTCCACTTT CASSQDPGTGSSYNSPLHF
TRBJ2-7 TRBV7-2 - - TGTGCCAGCAGCTTAGGAGGAAATCGCGAGCAGTACTTC CASSLGGNREQYF
TRBJ2-5 TRBV6-1 TRBD2 - TGTGCCAGCAACTTAGCGGGGGGGCCCCAAGAGACCCAGTACTTC CASNLAGGPQETQYF
TRBJ1-5 TRBV7-9 TRBD1 - TGTGCCAGCAGCCAAGGACAGGGGGACAATCAGCCCCAGCATTTT CASSQGQGDNQPQHF
TRBJ1-1 TRBV7-8 TRBD1 - TGTGCCAGCAGCTCAGCAACAGGGGTGATGAACACTGAAGCTTTCTTT CASSSATGVMNTEAFF
TRBJ2-4 TRBV29-1 TRBD1 - TGCAGCGCTACCCCCGCGGGACAGGGACATGTAAACATTCAGTACTTC CSATPAGQGHVNIQYF
TRBJ1-4 TRBV10-3 - - TGTGCCATCAGTGAAGGGCGGGGGGCAACTAATGAAAAACTGTTTTTT CAISEGRGATNEKLFF
TRBJ1-1 TRBV4-3 - - TGCGCCAGCAGCCACCGAGACGGCGTATATGAAGCTTTCTTT CASSHRDGVYEAFF
TRBJ2-7 TRBV2 - once TGTGCCAGCAGTAGTCTCGAGCAGTACTTC CASSSLEQYF
TRBJ2-2 TRBV5-1 TRBD2 once TGCGCCAGCAGCTTGGATAGCGGGGGGAGGCTGTTTTTT CASSLDSGGRLFF
TRBJ2-7 TRBV27 - - TGTGCCAGCAGTCCGCGGGCTAAAGGCTACGAGCAGTACTTC CASSPRAKGYEQYF
TRBJ2-4 TRBV5-6 TRBD2 - TGTGCCAGCAGCTTGGTCGGGAGGGACATTCAGTACTTC CASSLVGRDIQYF
TRBJ2-7 TRBV6-5 TRBD1 - TGTGCCAGCAGCCCGGGGACAGGGCTTCGGGAGCAGTACTTC CASSPGTGLREQYF
TRBJ1-6 TRBV6-5 - - TGTGCCAGCAGTTCACTGGGGAATTCACCCCTCCACTTT CASSSLGNSPLHF
TRBJ2-3 TRBV5-1 TRBD2 - TGCGCCAGCAGAGCGGGCGCGGGGGGTCCGGATACGCAGTATTTT CASRAGAGGPDTQYF
TRBJ2-2 TRBV7-2 TRBD2 - TGTGCCAGCAGCTCCGGGCCGGCGGGGGGATATTCCGGGGAGCTGTTTTTT CASSSGPAGGYSGELFF
TRBJ2-7 TRBV5-1 TRBD2 - TGCGCCAGCAGCTCGGGACTAGCGGGGGCCGATATCACCTACGAGCAGTACTTC CASSSGLAGADITYEQYF
TRBJ1-5 TRBV7-9 TRBD1 - TGTGCCAGCAGCTTTGGGGGGACAGGGGGATCGGATCAGCCCCAGCATTTT CASSFGGTGGSDQPQHF
TRBJ1-2 TRBV15 TRBD1 - TGTGCCACCAGCAGAGGCCCCGGACAGGATGGGGGCTACACCTTC CATSRGPGQDGGYTF